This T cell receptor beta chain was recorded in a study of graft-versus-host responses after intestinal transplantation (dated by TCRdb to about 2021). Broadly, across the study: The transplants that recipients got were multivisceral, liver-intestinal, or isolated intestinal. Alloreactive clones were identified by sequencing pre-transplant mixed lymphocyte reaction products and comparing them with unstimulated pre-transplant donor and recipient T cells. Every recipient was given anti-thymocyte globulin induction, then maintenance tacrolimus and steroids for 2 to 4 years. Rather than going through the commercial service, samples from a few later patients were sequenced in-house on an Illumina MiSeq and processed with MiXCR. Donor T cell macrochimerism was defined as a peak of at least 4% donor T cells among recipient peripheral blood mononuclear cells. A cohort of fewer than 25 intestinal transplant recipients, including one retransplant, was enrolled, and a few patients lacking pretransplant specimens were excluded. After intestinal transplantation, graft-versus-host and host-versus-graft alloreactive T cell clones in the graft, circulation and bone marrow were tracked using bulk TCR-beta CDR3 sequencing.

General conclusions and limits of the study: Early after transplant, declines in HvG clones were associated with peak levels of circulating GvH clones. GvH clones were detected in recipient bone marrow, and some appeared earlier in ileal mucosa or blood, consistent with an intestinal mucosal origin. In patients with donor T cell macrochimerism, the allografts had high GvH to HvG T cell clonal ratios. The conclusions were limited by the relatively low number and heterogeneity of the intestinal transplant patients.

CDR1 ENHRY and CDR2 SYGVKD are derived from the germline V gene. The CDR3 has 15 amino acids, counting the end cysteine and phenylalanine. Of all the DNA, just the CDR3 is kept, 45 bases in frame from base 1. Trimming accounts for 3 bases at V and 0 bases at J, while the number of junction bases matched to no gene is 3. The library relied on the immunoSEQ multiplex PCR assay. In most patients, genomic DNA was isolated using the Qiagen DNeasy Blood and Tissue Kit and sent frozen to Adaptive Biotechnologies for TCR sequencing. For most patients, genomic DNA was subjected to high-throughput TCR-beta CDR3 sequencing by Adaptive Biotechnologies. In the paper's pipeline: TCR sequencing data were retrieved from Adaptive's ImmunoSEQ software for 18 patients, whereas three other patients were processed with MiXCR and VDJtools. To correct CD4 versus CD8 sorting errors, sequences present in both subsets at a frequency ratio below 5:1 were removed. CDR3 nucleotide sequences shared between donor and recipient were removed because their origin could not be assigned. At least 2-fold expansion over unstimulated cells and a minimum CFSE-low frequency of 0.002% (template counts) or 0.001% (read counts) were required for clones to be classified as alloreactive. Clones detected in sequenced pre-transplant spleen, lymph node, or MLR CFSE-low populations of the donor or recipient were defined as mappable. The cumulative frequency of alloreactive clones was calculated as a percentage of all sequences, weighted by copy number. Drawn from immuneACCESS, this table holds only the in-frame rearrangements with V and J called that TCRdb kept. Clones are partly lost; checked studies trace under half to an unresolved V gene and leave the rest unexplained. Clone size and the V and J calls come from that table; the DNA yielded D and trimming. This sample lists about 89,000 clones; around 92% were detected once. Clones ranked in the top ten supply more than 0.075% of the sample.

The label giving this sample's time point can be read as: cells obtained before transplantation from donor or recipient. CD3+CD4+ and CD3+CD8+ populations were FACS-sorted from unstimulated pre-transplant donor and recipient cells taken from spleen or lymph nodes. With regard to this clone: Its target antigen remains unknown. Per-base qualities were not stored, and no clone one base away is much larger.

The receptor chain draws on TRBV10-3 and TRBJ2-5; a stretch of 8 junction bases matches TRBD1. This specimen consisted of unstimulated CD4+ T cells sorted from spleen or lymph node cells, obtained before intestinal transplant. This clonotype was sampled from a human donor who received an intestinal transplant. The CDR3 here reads CAISERTGHQETQYF. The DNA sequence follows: TGTGCCATCAGTGAAAGGACAGGGCACCAAGAGACCCAGTACTTC.